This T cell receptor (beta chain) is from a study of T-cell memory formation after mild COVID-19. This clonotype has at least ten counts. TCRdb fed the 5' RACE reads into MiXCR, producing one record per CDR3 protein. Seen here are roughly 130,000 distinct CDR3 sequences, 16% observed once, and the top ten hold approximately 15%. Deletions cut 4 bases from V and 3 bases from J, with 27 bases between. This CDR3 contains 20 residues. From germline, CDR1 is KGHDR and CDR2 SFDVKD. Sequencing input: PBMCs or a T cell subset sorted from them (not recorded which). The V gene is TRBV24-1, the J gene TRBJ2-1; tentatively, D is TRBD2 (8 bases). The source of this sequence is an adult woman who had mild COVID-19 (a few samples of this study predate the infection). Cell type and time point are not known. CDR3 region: CATSETEGATSGRYYNEQFF. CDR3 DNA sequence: TGTGCCACCAGTGAGACCGAGGGGGCAACAAGCGGGAGATACTACAATGAGCAGTTCTTC.